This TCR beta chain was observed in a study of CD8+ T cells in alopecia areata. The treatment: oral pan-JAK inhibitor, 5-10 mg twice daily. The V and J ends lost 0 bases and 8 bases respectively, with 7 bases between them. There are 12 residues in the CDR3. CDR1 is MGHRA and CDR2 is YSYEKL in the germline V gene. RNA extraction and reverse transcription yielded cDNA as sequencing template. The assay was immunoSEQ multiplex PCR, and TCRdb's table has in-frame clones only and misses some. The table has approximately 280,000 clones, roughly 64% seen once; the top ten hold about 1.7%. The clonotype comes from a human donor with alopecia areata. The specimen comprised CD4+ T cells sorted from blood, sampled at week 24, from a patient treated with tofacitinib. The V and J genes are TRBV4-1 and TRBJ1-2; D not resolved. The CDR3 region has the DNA TGCGCCAGCAGCCAAGAAGGAAGAGGCTACACCTTC. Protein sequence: CASSQEGRGYTF.